This TCR beta chain was observed in a study of blood T cell repertoires in COVID-19. Study at large: Sites in the United States, Italy and Spain provided acute and convalescent COVID-19 samples. T cells, B-cell-depleted T cells, or PBMCs provided the cDNA or gDNA that served as material.

In the source study's methods: Estimation of nucleated cell counts was performed using reference gene primer amplification. Profiled with immunoSEQ multiplex PCR; TCRdb holds only in-frame clones, not every one. That table furnishes V, J and clone size, whereas the DNA furnished D and trimming. This table has over 150,000 clones, over 80% appearing once. This CDR3 region has 14 residues. V trimming: 6 bases; J trimming: 4 bases; junction bases outside the gene matches: 6. Germline lookup yields CDR1 SNHLY and CDR2 FYNNEI. Seattle patient enrollment occurred during active infection, with longitudinal follow-up thereafter.

The clonotype was recovered from a woman aged 40-49 years with COVID-19, enrolled during active disease. The chain employs TRBV2 and TRBJ1-5; 7 nucleotides match TRBD1. Sample: peripheral blood. The CDR3 protein is CASRETGSNQPQHF. CDR3 in DNA: TGTGCCAGCAGGGAGACAGGGTCAAATCAGCCCCAGCATTTT.